This record concerns one TCR beta chain sequence. Its antigen is as yet unknown. The entry originates in a study of shared clonotypes between healthy human individuals. The V gene end was trimmed by 6 bases and the J gene end by 4 bases; junction bases not matched to a gene: 9. Germline V lookup: CDR1 MDHEN, CDR2 SYDVKM. The CDR3 length is 14 residues. Study results and caveats: The study's rarefaction showed incomplete sorted-subset sequencing despite large depth. Memory subsets had estimated richness that was generally smaller than that of naive subsets.

Replicate PCRs run on sorted subsets employed 200 ng DNA, approximately 30,000 T cell genomes. Sequenced by immunoSEQ multiplex PCR; TCRdb stores in-frame clones only, minus some. The sample consists of a few million clones, more than 90% of them appearing once. The TCR originated in a man between 18 and 29 years old in good health. Sequenced sample: naive CD4+ T cells sorted from blood. Subset: CD45RA+ positively selected. This chain links TRBV28 with TRBJ2-7; 7 bases are a match to TRBD2. This CDR3 reads CASSPQRGEYEQYF. CDR3 sequence (DNA): TGTGCCAGCAGCCCCCAGCGGGGCGAGTACGAGCAGTACTTC.